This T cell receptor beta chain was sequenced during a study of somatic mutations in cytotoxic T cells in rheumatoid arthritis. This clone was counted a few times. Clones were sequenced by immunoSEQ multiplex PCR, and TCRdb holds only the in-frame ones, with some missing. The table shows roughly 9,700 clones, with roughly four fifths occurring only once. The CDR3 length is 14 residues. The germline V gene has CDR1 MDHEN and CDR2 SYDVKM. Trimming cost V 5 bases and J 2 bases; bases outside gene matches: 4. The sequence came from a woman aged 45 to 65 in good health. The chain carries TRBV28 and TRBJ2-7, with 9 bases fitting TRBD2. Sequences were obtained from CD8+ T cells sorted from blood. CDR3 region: CASSPLAGTYEQYF. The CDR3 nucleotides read TGTGCCAGCAGTCCTCTAGCGGGGACCTACGAGCAGTACTTC.